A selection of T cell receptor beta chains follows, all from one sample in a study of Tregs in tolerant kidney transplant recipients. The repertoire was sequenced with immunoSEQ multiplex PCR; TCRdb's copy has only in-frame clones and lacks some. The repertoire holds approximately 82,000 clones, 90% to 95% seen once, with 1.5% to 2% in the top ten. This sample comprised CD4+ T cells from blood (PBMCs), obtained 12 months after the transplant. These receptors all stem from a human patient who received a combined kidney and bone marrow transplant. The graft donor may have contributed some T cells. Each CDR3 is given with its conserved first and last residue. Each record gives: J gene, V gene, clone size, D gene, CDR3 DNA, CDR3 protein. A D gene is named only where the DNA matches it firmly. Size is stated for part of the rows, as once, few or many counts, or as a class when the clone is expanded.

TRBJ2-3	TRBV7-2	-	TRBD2	TGTGCCAGCAGCTCTATGGGACTAGCGTACACAGATACGCAGTATTTT	CASSSMGLAYTDTQYF
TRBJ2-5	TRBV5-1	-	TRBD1	TGCGCCAGCAGCTGGACAGGGGGAGAGACCCAGTACTTC	CASSWTGGETQYF
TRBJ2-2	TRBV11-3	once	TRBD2	TGTGCCAGCAGCTTAGGCGGGAGAATGAGCGGGGAGCTGTTTTTT	CASSLGGRMSGELFF
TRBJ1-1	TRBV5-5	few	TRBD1	TGTGCCAGCAGCCCTCGCGCAATGGGACAGGGAGGAACTGAAGCTTTCTTT	CASSPRAMGQGGTEAFF
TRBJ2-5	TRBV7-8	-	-	TGTGCCAGCAGCTTTCGGATCCGCGGGGAGACCCAGTACTTC	CASSFRIRGETQYF
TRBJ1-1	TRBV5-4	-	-	TGTGCCAGCAGCTTGGAGCCGATTAACACTGAAGCTTTCTTT	CASSLEPINTEAFF
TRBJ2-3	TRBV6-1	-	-	TGTGCCAGCAGAGTGGCTAGCACAGATACGCAGTATTTT	CASRVASTDTQYF
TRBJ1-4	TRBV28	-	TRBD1	TGTGCCAGCAGTTTCCCCGACAGGGTCGATTTCTATAATGAAAAACTGTTTTTT	CASSFPDRVDFYNEKLFF
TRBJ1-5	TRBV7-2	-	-	TGTGCCAGCAGCTTAGGGGCAGTGATCAATCAGCCCCAGCATTTT	CASSLGAVINQPQHF
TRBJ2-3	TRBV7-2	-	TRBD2	TGTGCCAGCAGCTTCAGGGGACTAGCGGGGAGAAGCACAGATACGCAGTATTTT	CASSFRGLAGRSTDTQYF
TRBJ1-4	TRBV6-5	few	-	TGTGCCACAAGGGGGGGCCTGAAAAAACTGTTTTTT	CATRGGLKKLFF
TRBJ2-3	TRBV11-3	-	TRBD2	TGTGCCAGCAGCTTAGCGGGAGGACGGGCAGATACGCAGTATTTT	CASSLAGGRADTQYF
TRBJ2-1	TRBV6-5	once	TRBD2	TGTGCCAGCAGTTTGACTAGCGGGGGTATCAATGAGCAGTTCTTC	CASSLTSGGINEQFF
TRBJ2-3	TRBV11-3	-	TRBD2	TGTGCCAGCAGCTCAGGGACTAGCGGGAGACCCCCAGATACGCAGTATTTT	CASSSGTSGRPPDTQYF
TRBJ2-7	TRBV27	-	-	TGTGCCAGCAGTTTATCGGGGACATACCGCTCCTACGAGCAGTACTTC	CASSLSGTYRSYEQYF
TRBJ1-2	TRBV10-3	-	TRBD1	TGTGCCATCAGTAACAGGGGACCAAACTATGGCTACACCTTC	CAISNRGPNYGYTF
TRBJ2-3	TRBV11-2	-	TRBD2	TGTGCCAGCAGCTCCCGGACTAGCGGGAGGTCTGTGGATACGCAGTATTTT	CASSSRTSGRSVDTQYF
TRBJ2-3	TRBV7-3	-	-	TGTGCCAGCAGCTTCCGCGGGGATACGCAGTATTTT	CASSFRGDTQYF
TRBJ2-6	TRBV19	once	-	TGTGCCAGTAGTATGGCCGGGTACTCTGGGGCCAACGTCCTGACTTTC	CASSMAGYSGANVLTF
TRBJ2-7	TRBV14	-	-	TGTGCCAGCAGCCAAGTCGTTGGAGGGTGGAACGAGCAGTACTTC	CASSQVVGGWNEQYF
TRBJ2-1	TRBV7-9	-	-	TGTGCCAGCAGCTTAGTTGTAGGCGGGGTTAATGAGCAGTTCTTC	CASSLVVGGVNEQFF
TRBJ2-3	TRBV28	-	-	TGTGCCAGCAGTTCCAGGACAGGCACAGATACGCAGTATTTT	CASSSRTGTDTQYF
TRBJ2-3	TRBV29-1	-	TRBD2	TGCAGCGGTAGCGGGTTTAGCACAGATACGCAGTATTTT	CSGSGFSTDTQYF
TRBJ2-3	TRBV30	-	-	TGTGCCTGGAGTGTTTCAAGCACAGATACGCAGTATTTT	CAWSVSSTDTQYF
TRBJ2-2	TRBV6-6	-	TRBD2	TGTGCCAGCAGTTATATGCCTAGCGGGAGGTCAGGGGAGCTGTTTTTT	CASSYMPSGRSGELFF
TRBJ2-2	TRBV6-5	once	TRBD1	TGTGCCAGCAGCACGACAGGGGACACCGGGGAGCTGTTTTTT	CASSTTGDTGELFF
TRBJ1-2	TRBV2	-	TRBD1	TGTGCCAGCAGAAAGGACAGGGGTAACTATGGCTACACCTTC	CASRKDRGNYGYTF
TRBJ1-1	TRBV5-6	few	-	TGTGCCAGCAGCTTGACAGGGTTGAACACTGAAGCTTTCTTT	CASSLTGLNTEAFF
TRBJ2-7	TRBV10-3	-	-	TGTGCCATACGAACCACAGGGTTCAAGTACGAGCAGTACTTC	CAIRTTGFKYEQYF
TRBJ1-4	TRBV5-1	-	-	TGCGCCAGCAGCTTGGGGCGAGGGTCAACTAATGAAAAACTGTTTTTT	CASSLGRGSTNEKLFF
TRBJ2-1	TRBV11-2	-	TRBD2	TGTGCCAGCAGCCCGCGACTAGCGACCCGTGAGCAGTTCTTC	CASSPRLATREQFF
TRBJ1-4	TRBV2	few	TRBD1	TGTGCCAGCAGTGTCCTACAGGGGGCTGCTAATGAAAAACTGTTTTTT	CASSVLQGAANEKLFF
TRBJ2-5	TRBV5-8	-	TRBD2	TGTGCCAGCAGCTTGAGACTAGCGGGGGGGCCGTCAGGGGAGACCCAGTACTTC	CASSLRLAGGPSGETQYF
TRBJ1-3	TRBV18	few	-	TGTGCCAGCTCACCACCAGGAGCAGGAAACACCATATATTTT	CASSPPGAGNTIYF
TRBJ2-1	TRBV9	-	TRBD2	TGTGCCAGCAGCTCCCGGCGGCGGGAGGGCCTCAATGAGCAGTTCTTC	CASSSRRREGLNEQFF